This TCR beta chain is drawn from a study of Ad26.COV2.S vaccination and SARS-CoV-2 variants. Study-level background: Within the COV1001 Ad26.COV2.S trial arm, the donor was enrolled. By the intramuscular route, Ad26.COV2.S was given once, or twice 56 days apart. General study findings and limits: Once vaccination had occurred, spike-specific CD8+ and CD4+ T cell responses reportedly showed substantial breadth.

The treatment: over 15 received Ad26.COV2.S at low or high dose, single or two shots; 5 received placebo; per-sample allocation not given. Specimens were obtained on day 63 following the first vaccine or placebo injection. With respect to this clone: Its antigen is as yet unknown.

The V end was cut by 7 bases, the J end by 5 bases, with 13 bases between. Germline-derived CDR1 and CDR2 are SQVTM and ANQGSEA. The CDR3 runs 12 residues. Assay used: immunoSEQ multiplex PCR; TCRdb lists only in-frame clones, some missing. The sample holds hundreds of thousands of clones; around 92% are singletons and the top ten take about 1.5%. The specimen comprised peripheral blood, sampled in a trial of Ad26.COV2.S vaccine versus placebo. The chain has TRBV29-1 and TRBJ2-3; D unresolved. The TCR comes from a person between 18 and 65 years old who received the Ad26.COV2.S COVID-19 vaccine or a placebo. The DNA of the CDR3 is TGCAGCGCCTGGTCCTCCCTAGATACGCAGTATTTT. This encodes CSAWSSLDTQYF.